Described below is a single TCR beta chain sequence and its context. Its antigen target is currently unknown. No qualities accompany the bases; no much larger clone lies one base away. The CDR3 sequence holds 14 residues, the cysteine and phenylalanine included. Left in the record is the CDR3 DNA by itself, 42 bases read in frame from the first base. The germline V gene (reference sequence) yields MNHNY for CDR1 and SVGAGI for CDR2. Trimming leaves V shorter by 6 bases and J shorter by 7 bases, with the junction holding 7 bases beyond the gene matches. Patients had resection for either synchronous oligometastatic disease or delayed recurrence of a solitary brain metastasis. To avoid including cancers other than NSCLC, any patient with a history of multiple malignancies was excluded. Tumor areas were macrodissected from 4 or 5 deparaffinized around 9.1 um unstained sections under guidance from marked H&E slides. Every specimen was formalin-fixed and paraffin-embedded (FFPE). The AllPrep DNA/RNA FFPE Kit was used to extract genomic DNA.

Between about 2 and 5 ug genomic DNA was input per sample, and equal DNA input was given to paired samples. TCR beta libraries were constructed in two PCR steps with the immunoSEQ hsTCRbeta Kit, which uses multiplexed V and J gene primers. The pooled libraries, together with positive and negative controls, were sequenced on an Illumina MiSeq running a 100-cycle paired-end protocol. The authors' analysis ran thus. The immunoSEQ vendor processed the raw data into normalized, annotated TCR beta repertoire reports. Richness was counted as unique clones by nucleotide sequence, and total richness was extrapolated with the iChao1 and Efron-Thisted estimators. Paired lesions were characterized and compared using Pielou's evenness, Simpson's index, top-ten clone proportional abundance, and the Morisita overlap index. TCRdb carries this immuneACCESS record with in-frame sequences only. Its versions omit some clonotypes, under half of them owing to an unresolved V gene in the studies checked, with the rest unexplained. D and trimming were read from the DNA, whereas the V and J calls and clone size are those reported in that table. This sample holds around 5,000 clones; 70% to 90% were observed only once. Under 3.5% of the sample is held by the ten biggest clonotypes.

This entry comes from a study of T cells in lung cancer brain metastases (dated by TCRdb to 2016 to 2018). As for the study more broadly: Of the roughly 21 patients, about 17 had a history of tobacco use, with a median of approximately 40 pack-years. The study compared TCR beta CDR3 repertoires between fully resected primary non-small cell lung cancers and paired brain metastases. A median interval of approximately 350 days was observed between acquisition of the primary and brain metastasis specimens. The median age of the patients at first diagnosis was roughly 56 years, and the group included 9 males and about a dozen females. Of the approximately 20 patients, eighteen received no interval therapy between resection of the primary and resection of the metastasis. The average DNA integrity number was about 4 in both primary and metastatic specimens, and the two sites did not differ significantly. A cohort of approximately 20 patients was included, from whom 40 specimens were contributed, with one primary lung lesion and one brain metastasis obtained from each patient. The full study reports these points: Brain metastases had significantly fewer unique productive clones than paired primaries (median approximately 1,500 versus 4,300). Most clones were found to be lesion-specific, and limited overlap was observed between paired lesions (mean Morisita index roughly 0.2). The study could not control for the effects of preoperative corticosteroids on T cell infiltration in brain metastases. DNA fragmentation in the FFPE samples may have prevented recovery of the complete infiltrating T cell repertoire. In brain metastases, the ten most abundant clones accounted for a significantly larger fraction of the repertoire than in primaries, a finding that suggests clonal expansion.

The sequence came from a woman in her forties or fifties with non-small cell lung cancer. Recombination linked TRBV6-6 to TRBJ1-2, with 11 bases in between that match TRBD1. Material for sequencing was tumor tissue from the primary lung tumor. Read against the paper, the sample's cell subset or site label means: primary lung cancer lesion. The DNA sequence follows: TGTGCCAGCAGCCAGGACAGGGGGCGCGGTGGCTACACCTTC. This sequence encodes CASSQDRGRGGYTF.